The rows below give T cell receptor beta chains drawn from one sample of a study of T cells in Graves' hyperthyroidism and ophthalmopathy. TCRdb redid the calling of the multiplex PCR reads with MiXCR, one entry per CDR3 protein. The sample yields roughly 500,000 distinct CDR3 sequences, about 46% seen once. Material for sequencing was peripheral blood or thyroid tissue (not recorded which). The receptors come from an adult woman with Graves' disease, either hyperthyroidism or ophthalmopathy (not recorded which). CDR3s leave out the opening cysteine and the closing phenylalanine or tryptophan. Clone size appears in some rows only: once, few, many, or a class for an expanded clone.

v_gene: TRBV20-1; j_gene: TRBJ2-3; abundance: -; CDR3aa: SAPVDTQY
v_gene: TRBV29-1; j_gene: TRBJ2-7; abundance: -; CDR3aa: SVDGGEGTYEQY
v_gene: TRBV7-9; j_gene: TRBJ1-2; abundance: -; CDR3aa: ASSHRGRAYGYT
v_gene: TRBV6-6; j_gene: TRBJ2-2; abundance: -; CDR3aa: ASSYSRVGRTGELF
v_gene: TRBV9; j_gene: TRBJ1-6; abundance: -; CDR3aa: ASSVVERLQVLSPLH
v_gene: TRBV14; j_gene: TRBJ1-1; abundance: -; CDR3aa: ASSPRTGVTEAF
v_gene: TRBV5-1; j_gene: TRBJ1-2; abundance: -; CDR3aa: ASSGGQAYGYT
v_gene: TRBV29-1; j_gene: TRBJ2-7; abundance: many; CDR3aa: SGGLNYEQY
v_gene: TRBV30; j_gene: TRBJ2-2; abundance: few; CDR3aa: ALGGATNTGELF
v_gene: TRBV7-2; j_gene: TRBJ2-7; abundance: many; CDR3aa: ASSLGLAYEQY
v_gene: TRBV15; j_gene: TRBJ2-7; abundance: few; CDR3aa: ATSRPGSSYEQY
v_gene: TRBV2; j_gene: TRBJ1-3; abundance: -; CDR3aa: ASTMTGVGNTIY
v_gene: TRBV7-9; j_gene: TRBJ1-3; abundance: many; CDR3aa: ASSSRVDTIY
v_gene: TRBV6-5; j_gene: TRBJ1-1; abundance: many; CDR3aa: ASSYPYTGDWGTEAF
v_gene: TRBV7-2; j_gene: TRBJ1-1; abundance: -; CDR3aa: ASSYRTLEAF
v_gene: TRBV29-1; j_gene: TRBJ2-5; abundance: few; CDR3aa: SVTQGPETQY
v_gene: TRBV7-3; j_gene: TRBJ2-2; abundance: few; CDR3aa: ASSRDSVAMAGELF
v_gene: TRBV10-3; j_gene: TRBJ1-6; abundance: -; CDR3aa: AIRPDGGSSPLH
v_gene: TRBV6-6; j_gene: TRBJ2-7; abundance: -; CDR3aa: AISESSVGTYEQY
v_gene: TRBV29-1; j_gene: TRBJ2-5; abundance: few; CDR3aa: SGRAQETQY
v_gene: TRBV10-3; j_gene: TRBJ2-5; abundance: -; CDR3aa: ASCPGGTGDGETQY
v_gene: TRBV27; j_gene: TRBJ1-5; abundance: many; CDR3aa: ASSSGRAQPQH